This paragraph reports one TCR beta chain. This sample was taken from a study of blood T cell repertoires in COVID-19. The CDR3 extends over 14 amino acids. Trimming removed 3 bases from V and 2 bases from J, with 9 bases in between. The germline gives CDR1 LGHDT, CDR2 YNNKEL (reference sequence). This table comes from immunoSEQ multiplex PCR, and its TCRdb copy is limited to in-frame clones, with some not included. The data hold over 100,000 clones, with around four fifths observed a single time. The sequencing input was peripheral blood. V usage is TRBV3-1 (or the pseudogene TRBV3-2) and J usage is TRBJ2-3; tentatively, D is TRBD1 (5 bases). This clonotype originated in a woman aged 55-70 years with acute or convalescent COVID-19. CDR3 bases: TGTGCCAGCAGCCAGCACAGGCTCACAGATACGCAGTATTTT. It specifies CASSQHRLTDTQYF.